This TCR beta chain was retrieved from a study of blood T cell repertoires in COVID-19. Study summary: Researchers got acute and convalescent COVID-19 samples from the United States, Italy and Spain. From T cells, B-cell-depleted T cells, or PBMCs came the material, which was cDNA or gDNA.

Methods used by the authors: Reference gene primers were amplified, and this amplification served to estimate nucleated cell counts. The method was immunoSEQ multiplex PCR; TCRdb's version includes in-frame clones alone and lacks a portion of them. The DNA gave D and trimming, while V, J and clone size come from that table. The table lists some 150,000 clones, over 75% of them singletons. This CDR3 is 15 amino acids long. Per the germline V gene, CDR1 is SEHNR and CDR2 is FQNEAQ (reference sequence). The ends lost 5 bases at V and 5 bases at J; junction bases unmatched: 7. The chain has TRBV7-9 and TRBJ2-5, with 11 bases fitting TRBD2. Sequencing was done on a sample of peripheral blood. The sequence came from a woman between 45 and 60 years old with acute or convalescent COVID-19. The CDR3 reads CASSPRLAGWETQYF. CDR3 sequence (DNA): TGTGCCAGCAGCCCGAGACTAGCGGGGTGGGAGACCCAGTACTTC. Based on the CDR3 plus reference TRBV7-9 and TRBJ2-5, the full variable domain is DTGVSQNPRHKITKRGQNVTFRCDPISEHNRLYWYRQTLGQGPEFLTYFQNEAQLEKSRLLSDRFSAERPKGSFSTLEIQRTEQGDSAMYLCASSPRLAGWETQYFGPGTRLLVL.